This TCR beta chain was observed in a study of cytotoxic CD8 clonotypes in ibrutinib-treated CLL. Study as a whole: Patient counts were 11 relapsed/refractory, roughly 15 treatment-naive and fewer than 18 IGHV unmutated. Averaging across samples gave roughly 230,000 productive templates and roughly 88,000 productive rearrangements.

There are a few counts of this clone. With sequencing, the targeted depth ranged from 1 in 200,000 to 1 in 1 million T cells. Assay used: immunoSEQ multiplex PCR; TCRdb lists only in-frame clones, some missing. The repertoire includes fewer than 300,000 clones, about 72% of them detected once, and about 5.7% sits in the top ten. The CDR3 has 14 residues. The trim removed 0 bases at V and 7 bases at J, leaving 6 bases unmatched. Germline V CDR1 and CDR2: SGHRS, YFSETQ. The sample consisted of PBMCs, taken at disease progression, from a patient treated with ibrutinib. The chain employs TRBV5-1 and TRBJ1-2; TRBD1 matches at 7 bases. This clonotype was sampled from a human donor with chronic lymphocytic leukemia. The CDR3 loop is CASSLAPQGSGYTF. CDR3 nucleotides: TGCGCCAGCAGCTTGGCCCCACAGGGGTCTGGCTACACCTTC. Variable domain in full (rest from reference TRBV5-1 and TRBJ1-2): KAGVTQTPRYLIKTRGQQVTLSCSPISGHRSVSWYQQTPGQGLQFLFEYFSETQRNKGNFPGRFSGRQFSNSRSEMNVSTLELGDSALYLCASSLAPQGSGYTFGSGTRLTVV.